Sequencing of this T cell receptor beta chain was carried out in a study of CD8 T cells in Susac syndrome. Random-hexamer reverse transcription was applied to roughly 0.5 to 1 ug RNA. From the immunoSEQ multiplex PCR reads, TCRdb called clonotypes with MiXCR, one entry per CDR3 protein. This table has around 200,000 distinct CDR3 sequences, around 93% appearing once. The CDR3 has 15 residues. Trimming removed 2 bases from V and 7 bases from J, with 15 bases in between. The germline V gene encodes CDR1 SGHNT and CDR2 YYREEE (reference sequence). Fulfillment of recently defined diagnostic criteria for definite or probable disease was shown by the patients with Susac syndrome.

Material for sequencing was CD8+ T cells from PBMCs. This receptor was obtained from a human donor with Susac syndrome. The rearrangement uses TRBV5-4 and TRBJ2-2, with a possible D match to TRBD2 (6 bases). The CDR3: CASSFLGSEGGELFF. The DNA of the CDR3 is TGTGCCAGCAGCTTTCTAGGTTCGGAGGGCGGGGAGCTGTTTTTT.